These T cell receptor beta chains were read from a single sample in a study of STAT3 mutations in large granular lymphocyte leukemia. Assay: immunoSEQ multiplex PCR; the TCRdb copy retains only in-frame clones and omits some. Of approximately 30,000 clones listed, about three quarters were seen once; the top ten hold 25% to 35%. The material sequenced was peripheral blood mononuclear cells. The receptors were gathered from a woman in her forties or fifties with T-cell large granular lymphocyte leukemia. Some clones in this sample may be carry-over from other donors' samples. Both conserved end residues are part of each CDR3. Each record gives: D gene, V gene, CDR3 length, clone size, J gene, CDR3 protein, CDR3 DNA. The D gene is left open where the match is weak. Rows may omit the clone size; those that give it use once, few, many or a size class.

d_gene: .; v_gene: TRBV5-1; len: 12; abundance: .; j_gene: TRBJ2-3; CDR3aa: CASSPTTDTQYF; CDR3nt: TGCGCCAGCAGCCCCACCACAGATACGCAGTATTTT
d_gene: .; v_gene: TRBV28; len: 15; abundance: .; j_gene: TRBJ2-2; CDR3aa: CASSPHGVVAGELFF; CDR3nt: TGTGCCAGCAGCCCCCACGGGGTAGTCGCCGGGGAGCTGTTTTTT
d_gene: TRBD1; v_gene: TRBV27; len: 13; abundance: .; j_gene: TRBJ2-7; CDR3aa: CASSRTGNYEQYF; CDR3nt: TGTGCCAGCAGTAGGACAGGGAACTACGAGCAGTACTTC
d_gene: TRBD1; v_gene: TRBV10-3; len: 15; abundance: once; j_gene: TRBJ2-2; CDR3aa: CAIGGQGANTGELFF; CDR3nt: TGTGCCATCGGCGGACAGGGGGCGAACACCGGGGAGCTGTTTTTT
d_gene: .; v_gene: TRBV7-9; len: 13; abundance: .; j_gene: TRBJ2-5; CDR3aa: CASSHHGEETQYF; CDR3nt: TGTGCCAGCAGCCATCATGGGGAAGAGACCCAGTACTTC
d_gene: .; v_gene: TRBV7-9; len: 13; abundance: .; j_gene: TRBJ1-1; CDR3aa: CASSLQVNTEAFF; CDR3nt: TGTGCCAGCAGCTTACAGGTGAACACTGAAGCTTTCTTT
d_gene: .; v_gene: TRBV7-9; len: 13; abundance: .; j_gene: TRBJ2-7; CDR3aa: CASSLAGYGGQYF; CDR3nt: TGTGCCAGCAGCTTAGCGGGATATGGAGGGCAGTACTTC
d_gene: TRBD1; v_gene: TRBV5-4; len: 15; abundance: .; j_gene: TRBJ2-3; CDR3aa: CASSWRAGGKDTQYF; CDR3nt: TGTGCCAGCAGCTGGAGGGCAGGGGGCAAAGATACGCAGTATTTT
d_gene: .; v_gene: TRBV7-3; len: 13; abundance: .; j_gene: TRBJ2-2; CDR3aa: CASSSGTPGELFF; CDR3nt: TGTGCCAGCAGCTCCGGGACACCCGGGGAGCTGTTTTTT
d_gene: TRBD2; v_gene: TRBV28; len: 14; abundance: .; j_gene: TRBJ2-1; CDR3aa: CASSLAGAGNEQFF; CDR3nt: TGTGCCAGCAGTCTAGCGGGAGCTGGAAATGAGCAGTTCTTC
d_gene: TRBD1; v_gene: TRBV7-2; len: 13; abundance: few; j_gene: TRBJ2-5; CDR3aa: CASCRGQRETQYF; CDR3nt: TGTGCCAGCTGCAGGGGGCAGCGAGAGACCCAGTACTTC
d_gene: .; v_gene: TRBV7-8; len: 13; abundance: .; j_gene: TRBJ2-1; CDR3aa: CASSPRRQTEQFF; CDR3nt: TGTGCCAGCAGCCCCCGGAGGCAGACTGAGCAGTTCTTC
d_gene: TRBD2; v_gene: TRBV5-4; len: 15; abundance: .; j_gene: TRBJ2-7; CDR3aa: CASSLFAGGPYEQYF; CDR3nt: TGTGCCAGCAGCTTGTTCGCGGGAGGCCCCTACGAGCAGTACTTC
d_gene: .; v_gene: TRBV5-8; len: 13; abundance: .; j_gene: TRBJ2-2; CDR3aa: CASGFRNTGELFF; CDR3nt: TGTGCCAGCGGCTTCAGGAACACCGGGGAGCTGTTTTTT
d_gene: .; v_gene: TRBV28; len: 11; abundance: .; j_gene: TRBJ2-7; CDR3aa: CASRTYYEQYF; CDR3nt: TGTGCCAGCAGGACTTACTACGAGCAGTACTTC
d_gene: .; v_gene: TRBV6-5; len: 11; abundance: .; j_gene: TRBJ2-5; CDR3aa: CASRGGETQYF; CDR3nt: TGTGCCAGCCGGGGTGGCGAGACCCAGTACTTC
d_gene: .; v_gene: TRBV15; len: 16; abundance: .; j_gene: TRBJ1-2; CDR3aa: CATSSPGEKGSYGYTF; CDR3nt: TGTGCCACCAGCTCCCCAGGGGAGAAGGGGAGTTATGGCTACACCTTC
d_gene: TRBD2; v_gene: TRBV13; len: 17; abundance: .; j_gene: TRBJ2-1; CDR3aa: CASSPGTSSNSYNEQFF; CDR3nt: TGTGCCAGCAGCCCCGGGACTAGCTCCAACTCCTACAATGAGCAGTTCTTC
d_gene: .; v_gene: TRBV5-4; len: 16; abundance: few; j_gene: TRBJ2-3; CDR3aa: CASSSDAGPQGNTQYF; CDR3nt: TGTGCCAGCAGCAGCGATGCCGGGCCCCAAGGAAATACGCAGTATTTT
d_gene: .; v_gene: TRBV7-6; len: 14; abundance: .; j_gene: TRBJ1-1; CDR3aa: CASSLVGPGTEAFF; CDR3nt: TGTGCCAGCAGCTTAGTTGGGCCGGGCACTGAAGCTTTCTTT
d_gene: TRBD1; v_gene: TRBV29-1; len: 14; abundance: .; j_gene: TRBJ1-5; CDR3aa: CSPSGQVCNQPQHF; CDR3nt: TGCAGCCCCTCTGGACAGGTCTGCAATCAGCCCCAGCATTTT
d_gene: .; v_gene: TRBV27; len: 16; abundance: .; j_gene: TRBJ2-7; CDR3aa: CASSLSWGMGLYEQYF; CDR3nt: TGTGCCAGCAGTTTATCGTGGGGAATGGGCCTCTACGAGCAGTACTTC
d_gene: TRBD1; v_gene: TRBV5-1; len: 15; abundance: medium-sized; j_gene: TRBJ1-2; CDR3aa: CASSPEGATNYGYTF; CDR3nt: TGCGCCAGCAGCCCAGAGGGGGCAACTAACTATGGCTACACCTTC
d_gene: TRBD2; v_gene: TRBV18; len: 15; abundance: .; j_gene: TRBJ2-3; CDR3aa: CASSEATSPLDTQYF; CDR3nt: TGTGCCAGCTCCGAAGCGACTAGCCCGTTAGATACGCAGTATTTT
d_gene: TRBD1; v_gene: TRBV18; len: 15; abundance: .; j_gene: TRBJ2-2; CDR3aa: CASSPVQGTSGELFF; CDR3nt: TGTGCCAGCTCACCAGTACAGGGGACGAGCGGGGAGCTGTTTTTT
d_gene: .; v_gene: TRBV18; len: 13; abundance: few; j_gene: TRBJ2-7; CDR3aa: CASSPSRMAEQYF; CDR3nt: TGTGCCAGCTCACCATCCCGGATGGCCGAGCAGTACTTC
d_gene: .; v_gene: TRBV5-1; len: 14; abundance: .; j_gene: TRBJ2-1; CDR3aa: CASSLSGPYNEQFF; CDR3nt: TGCGCCAGCAGCTTGAGCGGGCCCTACAATGAGCAGTTCTTC
d_gene: .; v_gene: TRBV2; len: 13; abundance: few; j_gene: TRBJ1-1; CDR3aa: CASSEEKHLQAFF; CDR3nt: TGTGCCAGCAGTGAGGAAAAACACCTACAAGCTTTCTTT
d_gene: .; v_gene: TRBV13; len: 17; abundance: .; j_gene: TRBJ2-4; CDR3aa: CASSSSGGGLAKNIQYF; CDR3nt: TGTGCCAGCAGCTCGTCCGGGGGCGGGTTAGCCAAAAACATTCAGTACTTC
d_gene: TRBD2; v_gene: TRBV5-6; len: 14; abundance: .; j_gene: TRBJ2-5; CDR3aa: CASSFALAGETQYF; CDR3nt: TGTGCCAGCAGCTTTGCGCTAGCGGGAGAGACCCAGTACTTC
d_gene: .; v_gene: TRBV28; len: 14; abundance: .; j_gene: TRBJ2-5; CDR3aa: CASSLERGPETQYF; CDR3nt: TGTGCCAGCAGTTTGGAACGGGGGCCAGAGACCCAGTACTTC
d_gene: .; v_gene: TRBV7-2; len: 14; abundance: once; j_gene: TRBJ1-1; CDR3aa: CASSPRIRGTEAFF; CDR3nt: TGTGCCAGCAGCCCACGAATTCGGGGGACTGAAGCTTTCTTT
d_gene: .; v_gene: TRBV29-1; len: 11; abundance: .; j_gene: TRBJ2-7; CDR3aa: CSVEEGGEQYF; CDR3nt: TGCAGCGTTGAAGAAGGAGGGGAGCAGTACTTC
d_gene: TRBD2; v_gene: TRBV28; len: 15; abundance: .; j_gene: TRBJ2-7; CDR3aa: CASSSLADPFIEQYF; CDR3nt: TGTGCCAGCAGTTCTCTAGCGGACCCGTTTATAGAGCAGTACTTC
d_gene: .; v_gene: TRBV5-4; len: 12; abundance: .; j_gene: TRBJ2-3; CDR3aa: CASSLDVDTQYF; CDR3nt: TGTGCCAGCAGCTTGGATGTAGATACGCAGTATTTT